This T cell receptor (beta chain) was sequenced for a study of CD8 T cells in Susac syndrome (dated by TCRdb to between 2018 and 2021). General notes on the study: Among the Susac syndrome patients who were sequenced, clinically active disease was present in over 5 and clinical remission was observed in eight. Susac syndrome patients were therapy-naive, on corticosteroids (some also receiving IVIg), or on IVIg alone at blood withdrawal. Repertoire sequencing was used to test whether CD8+ T cell activation and differentiation in Susac syndrome was antigen driven.

Based on the germline V gene (reference sequence), the CDR1 and CDR2 sequences are SEHNR and FQNEAQ. The junction carries 11 bases between V and J, which are trimmed by 3 bases and 9 bases respectively. The CDR3, from cysteine to phenylalanine, totals 12 residues. Only the CDR3 part of the read is kept: 36 bases, read in frame from the first base. Peripheral blood CD8+ and CD4+ T cells from healthy donors, Susac syndrome patients and multiple sclerosis patients were profiled using high-throughput TCR beta sequencing. The Susac syndrome patients fulfilled recently defined diagnostic criteria for either definite or probable disease. Bulk CD8+ and CD4+ T cells were purified by magnetic negative isolation, while CD8+ TEMRA cells were enriched using FACS. Blood was collected in EDTA tubes and processed within 24 hours, with PBMCs isolated through density gradient centrifugation. PBMCs destined for TCR sequencing were cryopreserved in liquid nitrogen and later thawed in a 37 °C water bath. Purity of sorted or isolated CD4+, CD8+ and CD8+ TEMRA cells was at least 90%.

About this clonotype itself: What this receptor recognizes is not known. Base qualities are not recorded, but no much larger clone differs from it by a single base.

RNA was extracted with the RNeasy kit and roughly 0.5 to 1 ug was reverse transcribed using random hexamers. The immunoSEQ multiplex PCR assay, covering 54 Vbeta and 13 Jbeta segments, was used to amplify TCR beta CDR3 regions. PCR amplification bias was corrected using a synthetic template baseline for primer optimization and computational correction. In the authors' own workflow: Only productive sequences were kept, with reads annotated to V, D and J genes according to IMGT and analyzed in immunoSEQ Analyzer. Clonality was computed as one minus Shannon entropy normalized by log2 of the number of productive unique sequences. For each patient and control, public and private clones were evaluated among the 100 most prevalent clones. A clone was defined as Susac-specific if it was absent from the healthy and MS cohorts, from more than 850 published viral clones and from other ImmuneACCESS disease sequences. The public sequencing data were trimmed at Q25 with fastp and processed into clonotypes with MiXCR by TCRdb, which kept only in-frame beta chains. Each record represents a unique CDR3 protein, reported with the most common genes and DNA among its rows. TCRdb assigned the V and J calls; the authors' analysis was not used. Across this sample there are around 230,000 distinct CDR3 sequences, with 90% to 97% seen only once. Approximately 0.1% of the sample comes from the top ten.

What the authors observed across the whole study: The CD4+ T cell repertoire of patients with Susac syndrome showed no detectable clonal expansion. The TCR sequencing and HLA analysis was acknowledged to have included a relatively small number of individuals.

The sequencing sample was made of CD4+ T cells from PBMCs. This TCR was recovered from a human donor with Susac syndrome. The chain is assembled from TRBV7-9 and TRBJ1-1; too little of a D gene remains to name it. The DNA sequence follows: TGTGCCAGCAGCTTCCGACTGAATAAAGCTTTCTTT. The encoded protein is CASSFRLNKAFF. With the portions outside the CDR3 filled from the reference TRBV7-9 and TRBJ1-1 genes, the complete variable region becomes DTGVSQNPRHKITKRGQNVTFRCDPISEHNRLYWYRQTLGQGPEFLTYFQNEAQLEKSRLLSDRFSAERPKGSFSTLEIQRTEQGDSAMYLCASSFRLNKAFFGQGTRLTVV.